Sequencing of this TCR beta chain was carried out in a study of blood T cell repertoires in COVID-19. Study summary: In each case, the material was cDNA or gDNA derived from T cells, B-cell-depleted T cells, or PBMCs.

Trimming cost V 8 bases and J 1 base; bases outside gene matches: 8. Germline V CDR1 and CDR2: MNHEY, SVGAGI. This CDR3 contains 15 residues. This table comes from immunoSEQ multiplex PCR, and its TCRdb copy is limited to in-frame clones, with some not included. Here the sample spans hundreds of thousands of clones, around 89% being singletons. The sample consisted of peripheral blood. This TCR was sampled from a man aged 35-49 years with acute or convalescent COVID-19. This chain uses TRBV6-5 with TRBJ1-1; 9 nucleotides line up with TRBD1. The CDR3 region has the DNA TGTGCCAGCGGAACCGGGACAGGGCCGAACACTGAAGCTTTCTTT. It encodes CASGTGTGPNTEAFF.